The rows below give T cell receptor beta chains drawn from one sample of a study of shared clonotypes between healthy human individuals. Profiling relied on immunoSEQ multiplex PCR, and the TCRdb table lists in-frame clones only, not all of them. The repertoire holds millions of clones, with 85% to 95% as singletons. The sample consisted of naive CD4+ T cells sorted from blood. These receptors all stem from a man between 18 and 29 years old in good health. CDR3s include the opening cysteine and the closing phenylalanine or tryptophan. A D gene is named only where the DNA matches it firmly. Clone size is shown for a subset of rows, as once, few, many or a class of expanded clone.

j_gene	v_gene	abundance	d_gene	len	CDR3nt	CDR3aa
TRBJ2-2	TRBV25-1	-	-	16	TGTGCCAGCAGTGAGGGGGGACGGGTGAACACCGGGGAGCTGTTTTTT	CASSEGGRVNTGELFF
TRBJ2-7	TRBV6-5	-	TRBD1	14	TGTGCCAGCAGCCGTGGGGACAGGAACTACGAGCAGTACTTC	CASSRGDRNYEQYF
TRBJ2-5	TRBV7-9	-	-	16	TGTGCCAGCAGCGCGTTTAAGGGTATCCACCAAGAGACCCAGTACTTC	CASSAFKGIHQETQYF
TRBJ1-6	TRBV19	-	-	16	TGTGCCAGTAGTTTGAGTCGAACAGGAGATAATTCACCCCTCCACTTT	CASSLSRTGDNSPLHF
TRBJ2-1	TRBV5-1	-	-	13	TGCGCCAGCAGGTATAGAGAGGCCAATGAGCAGTTCTTC	CASRYREANEQFF
TRBJ1-1	TRBV7-8	once	-	13	TGTGCCAGCAGCCTACAGCCGAACACTGAAGCTTTCTTT	CASSLQPNTEAFF
TRBJ2-2	TRBV18	-	-	15	TGTGCCAGCTCACCCATCAGAGGTTACACCGGGGAGCTGTTTTTT	CASSPIRGYTGELFF
TRBJ1-2	TRBV6-6	-	TRBD1	12	TGTGCCAGCAGACAGGGGTCGGATGGCTACACCTTC	CASRQGSDGYTF
TRBJ2-3	TRBV9	-	-	13	TGTGCCAGCAGCGTAGGTGCAACAGATACGCAGTATTTT	CASSVGATDTQYF
TRBJ2-3	TRBV30	-	-	11	TGTGCCGGGTCGAGTCCAGATACGCAGTATTTT	CAGSSPDTQYF
TRBJ1-5	TRBV15	-	-	16	TGTGCCACCAGCAGAGGGGGGGTGCATAGCAATCAGCCCCAGCATTTT	CATSRGGVHSNQPQHF
TRBJ2-1	TRBV5-6	-	TRBD2	16	TGTGCCAGCAGCTTGATGGTACTAGCGGATTACAATGAGCAGTTCTTC	CASSLMVLADYNEQFF
TRBJ2-5	TRBV5-4	once	-	14	TGTGCCAGCAGCTTGGCTCTGATACAAGAGACCCAGTACTTC	CASSLALIQETQYF
TRBJ2-5	TRBV15	-	-	16	TGTGCCACCAGCACCCTCAGAGTGGGCGGAAGAGAGACCCAGTACTTC	CATSTLRVGGRETQYF
TRBJ2-7	TRBV2	-	-	11	TGTGCCAGCAGTGTATCGTCCGAGCAGTACTTC	CASSVSSEQYF
TRBJ2-2	TRBV7-9	-	-	15	TGTGCCAGCAGCTTAGCAAGGGGGAACACCGGGGAGCTGTTTTTT	CASSLARGNTGELFF
TRBJ2-3	TRBV7-8	-	-	15	TGTGCCAGCAGCTTCGACGGGGGCAGCACAGATACGCAGTATTTT	CASSFDGGSTDTQYF
TRBJ1-5	TRBV5-5	-	TRBD1	14	TGTGCCAGCAGCTTAGGACAGGGAACACAGCCCCAGCATTTT	CASSLGQGTQPQHF
TRBJ2-2	TRBV30	once	-	14	TGTGCCTGGAGTGGTGGAGACCCCGGGGGGGAGCTGTTTTTT	CAWSGGDPGGELFF
TRBJ2-5	TRBV2	-	-	11	TGTGCCAGCAGTGGCGGAGAGACCCAGTACTTC	CASSGGETQYF
TRBJ1-1	TRBV30	-	-	13	TGTGCCTGGAGTCACACAGGGAACACTGAAGCTTTCTTT	CAWSHTGNTEAFF
TRBJ2-2	TRBV19	-	-	16	TGTGCCAGTAGTATTCCCGAGACTATAAACACCGGGGAGCTGTTTTTT	CASSIPETINTGELFF
TRBJ2-7	TRBV6-6	-	TRBD1	14	TGTGCCAGCAGCACAGCCGGGACAGCCTACGAGCAGTACTTC	CASSTAGTAYEQYF
TRBJ1-4	TRBV5-1	-	-	16	TGCGCCAGCAGATTTATCAGGGGCTCTAATGGGGAAAAACTGTTTTTT	CASRFIRGSNGEKLFF
TRBJ2-7	TRBV2	-	-	15	TGTGCCAGCCCTTTGGAGGGCCCCTCCTCCTACGAGCAGTACTTC	CASPLEGPSSYEQYF
TRBJ2-7	TRBV27	-	-	13	TGTGCCAGCAGTTCTCACGACAGGTACGAGCAGTACTTC	CASSSHDRYEQYF
TRBJ2-5	TRBV7-8	-	TRBD2	16	TGTGCCAGCAGCTCGGATGGGGGACTAGCGCGGGAGACCCAGTACTTC	CASSSDGGLARETQYF
TRBJ2-5	TRBV25-1	-	TRBD1	14	TGTGCCAGCAGTGAATCAGGGGGCGGAGAGACCCAGTACTTC	CASSESGGGETQYF
TRBJ2-5	TRBV6-4	-	-	14	TGTGCCAGCAGATCCGGGACTGGAAAAGAGACCCAGTACTTC	CASRSGTGKETQYF
TRBJ2-7	TRBV4-1	-	-	17	TGCGCCAGCAGCCATACGTTAGCCCCAGCCGCAACCTACGAGCAGTACTTC	CASSHTLAPAATYEQYF
TRBJ2-7	TRBV2	-	-	11	TGTGCCAGCACCCAGGTCGGTGAGCAGTACTTC	CASTQVGEQYF
TRBJ1-5	TRBV18	once	-	13	TGTGCCAGCTCACTGGACTACAATCAGCCCCAGCATTTT	CASSLDYNQPQHF
TRBJ1-1	TRBV7-9	-	-	14	TGTGCCAGCAGCTTTTCCCAGGGGCAAACTGAAGCTTTCTTT	CASSFSQGQTEAFF
TRBJ2-7	TRBV7-9	-	TRBD2	16	TGTGCCAGCACCCCTCGTCGGGGCGGGGGGGTCTACGAGCAGTACTTC	CASTPRRGGGVYEQYF
TRBJ1-4	TRBV28	-	-	14	TGTGCCAGCAGGACCGGGAGGGTCAGTGAAAAACTGTTTTTT	CASRTGRVSEKLFF
TRBJ1-1	TRBV9	-	TRBD1	14	TGTGCCAGCAGCGCCCAGGGGGGAAGCACTGAAGCTTTCTTT	CASSAQGGSTEAFF
TRBJ1-4	TRBV2	-	-	14	TGTGCCAGCAGTGATTGGCAGAATAATGAAAAACTGTTTTTT	CASSDWQNNEKLFF
TRBJ1-1	TRBV7-2	-	-	13	TGTGCCAGCAGCTTAACTGGCTACTCTGAAGCTTTCTTT	CASSLTGYSEAFF
TRBJ2-5	TRBV5-1	-	-	13	TGCGCCAGCAGAATTCCGGGGAGAGAGACCCAGTACTTC	CASRIPGRETQYF
TRBJ1-2	TRBV28	-	TRBD1	15	TGTGCCAGCAGCGGACAGGGTTTATCTAACTATGGCTACACCTTC	CASSGQGLSNYGYTF
TRBJ2-2	TRBV30	-	-	12	TGTGCCTGGAGCCCAAACGGCGGGGAGCTGTTTTTT	CAWSPNGGELFF
TRBJ1-1	TRBV10-3	-	-	14	TGTGCCATCAGAAGGGACACCCCGAACACTGAAGCTTTCTTT	CAIRRDTPNTEAFF
TRBJ2-6	TRBV2	-	-	16	TGTGCCAGCAGTGAACTTGGTATCTCTGGGGCCAACGTCCTGACTTTC	CASSELGISGANVLTF
TRBJ1-2	TRBV28	-	TRBD1	16	TGTGCCAGCAGTTTAAGACAGGGGACCTCTTTTTGGGGCTACACCTTC	CASSLRQGTSFWGYTF
TRBJ1-4	TRBV5-1	-	TRBD1	14	TGCGCCAGCAGCCAGGACAGGGGTAATGAAAAACTGTTTTTT	CASSQDRGNEKLFF
TRBJ1-1	TRBV20-1	-	-	10	TGCAGTGCCCGAGGGGGTGAAGCTTTCTTT	CSARGGEAFF
TRBJ2-5	TRBV11-2	-	-	15	TGTGCCAGCAGCTTAGCGAGTGCCTCCCAAGAGACCCAGTACTTC	CASSLASASQETQYF
TRBJ1-5	TRBV6-6	once	-	13	TGTGCCAGCAGTTATGGGAGCAATCAGCCCCAGCATTTT	CASSYGSNQPQHF
TRBJ2-2	TRBV6-5	-	TRBD2	15	TGTGCCAGCAGTATTAGCGGGGGGGCGTCCGGGGAGCTGTTTTTT	CASSISGGASGELFF